The clone carrying this TCR beta chain was recorded at least ten times. Its specificity is not known. The record originates from a study of T cells after yellow fever vaccination. Study-level information: Those fractions that held only low numbers of cells were prepared using the SMART-Seq v4 Ultra Low Input RNA kit.

Conversion of TCR transcripts into cDNA relied on 5'RACE template switching, which added a universal primer site and UMIs. TCRdb re-derived calls from the 5' RACE reads in MiXCR, one entry per CDR3 protein. The sample has roughly 170,000 distinct CDR3 sequences; 5.5% to 8% are singletons. The study's findings and limits: Clones that expanded after primary vaccination mostly reappeared after the booster (less than 98% CD4, approximately 85% CD8).

Sequenced here: CD4+ T cells sorted from PBMCs, sampled on the day of the first yellow fever vaccination. The receptor comes from a man aged 18 to 29 who received the YFV17D yellow fever vaccine.

In DNA, the CDR3 is TGCGCCAGCAGCTTGGATGGGGCACCCTATGGCTACACCTTC. It encodes CASSLDGAPYGYTF. This chain connects TRBV5-1 to TRBJ1-2; tentative D call: TRBD1 (5 bases). V was clipped by 0 bases and J by 4 bases, with 10 bases between them. Germline CDR1 SGHRS, CDR2 YFSETQ. The CDR3 runs 14 residues.